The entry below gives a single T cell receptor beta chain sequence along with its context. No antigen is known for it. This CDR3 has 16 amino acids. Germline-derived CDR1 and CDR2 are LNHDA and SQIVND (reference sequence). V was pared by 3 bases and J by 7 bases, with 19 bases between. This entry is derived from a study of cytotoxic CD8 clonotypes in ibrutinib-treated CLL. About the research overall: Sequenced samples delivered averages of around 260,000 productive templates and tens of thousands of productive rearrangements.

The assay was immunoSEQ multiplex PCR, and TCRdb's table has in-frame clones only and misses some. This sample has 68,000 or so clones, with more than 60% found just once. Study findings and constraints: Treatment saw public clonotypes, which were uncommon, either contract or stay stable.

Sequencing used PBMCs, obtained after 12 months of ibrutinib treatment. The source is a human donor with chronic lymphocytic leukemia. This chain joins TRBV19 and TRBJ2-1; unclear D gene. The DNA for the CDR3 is TGTGCCAGTAGTATCGGCGGCATCCGGCCCCAGAATGAGCAGTTCTTC. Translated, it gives CASSIGGIRPQNEQFF. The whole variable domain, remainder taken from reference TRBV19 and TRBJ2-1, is DGGITQSPKYLFRKEGQNVTLSCEQNLNHDAMYWYRQDPGQGLRLIYYSQIVNDFQKGDIAEGYSVSREKKESFPLTVTSAQKNPTAFYLCASSIGGIRPQNEQFFGPGTRLTVL.